Sequencing of this T cell receptor (beta chain) was carried out in a study of HIV-infected children after antiretroviral therapy interruption. As for the study in general: Recorded EBV and CMV exposure existed for most children. Whole-study results and caveats: Naive CD4+ sequences overlapped less between time points once interruption began.

The treatment here: PENTA 11 planned treatment interruption arm or continuous ART arm. At least 5 million viable PBMCs were required per cryopreserved sample. Looked up from germline, CDR1 is WNHNN and CDR2 is SYGVQD (reference sequence). Germline trimming cut 4 bases from V and 6 bases from J; bases unmatched to any gene: 6. CDR3 length: 15 amino acids. The TCR library was built from RNA with a 3' RACE protocol and unique molecular identifiers. Via MiXCR, TCRdb re-called the 3' RACE reads, giving one row per CDR3 protein. The sample shows about 15,000 distinct CDR3 sequences, less than 3.5% of them seen only once. This clonotype was counted ten times or more. Its target is not known.

Sequenced material: CD45RO+ CD8+ T cells from PBMCs, pooled from several time points, taken from a donor given antiretroviral therapy, either interrupted or continuous. Documented subset: memory CD8+ CD45RO+ CD45RA- T cells. The receptor's source is a pool of human donors with HIV. The chain combines TRBV10-1 with TRBJ2-1, with 10 bases aligning to TRBD1. The CDR3 nucleotides are TGCGCCAGCAGTGGTGGGACAGGGGTCGGCAATGAGCAGTTCTTC. Translating gives CASSGGTGVGNEQFF.